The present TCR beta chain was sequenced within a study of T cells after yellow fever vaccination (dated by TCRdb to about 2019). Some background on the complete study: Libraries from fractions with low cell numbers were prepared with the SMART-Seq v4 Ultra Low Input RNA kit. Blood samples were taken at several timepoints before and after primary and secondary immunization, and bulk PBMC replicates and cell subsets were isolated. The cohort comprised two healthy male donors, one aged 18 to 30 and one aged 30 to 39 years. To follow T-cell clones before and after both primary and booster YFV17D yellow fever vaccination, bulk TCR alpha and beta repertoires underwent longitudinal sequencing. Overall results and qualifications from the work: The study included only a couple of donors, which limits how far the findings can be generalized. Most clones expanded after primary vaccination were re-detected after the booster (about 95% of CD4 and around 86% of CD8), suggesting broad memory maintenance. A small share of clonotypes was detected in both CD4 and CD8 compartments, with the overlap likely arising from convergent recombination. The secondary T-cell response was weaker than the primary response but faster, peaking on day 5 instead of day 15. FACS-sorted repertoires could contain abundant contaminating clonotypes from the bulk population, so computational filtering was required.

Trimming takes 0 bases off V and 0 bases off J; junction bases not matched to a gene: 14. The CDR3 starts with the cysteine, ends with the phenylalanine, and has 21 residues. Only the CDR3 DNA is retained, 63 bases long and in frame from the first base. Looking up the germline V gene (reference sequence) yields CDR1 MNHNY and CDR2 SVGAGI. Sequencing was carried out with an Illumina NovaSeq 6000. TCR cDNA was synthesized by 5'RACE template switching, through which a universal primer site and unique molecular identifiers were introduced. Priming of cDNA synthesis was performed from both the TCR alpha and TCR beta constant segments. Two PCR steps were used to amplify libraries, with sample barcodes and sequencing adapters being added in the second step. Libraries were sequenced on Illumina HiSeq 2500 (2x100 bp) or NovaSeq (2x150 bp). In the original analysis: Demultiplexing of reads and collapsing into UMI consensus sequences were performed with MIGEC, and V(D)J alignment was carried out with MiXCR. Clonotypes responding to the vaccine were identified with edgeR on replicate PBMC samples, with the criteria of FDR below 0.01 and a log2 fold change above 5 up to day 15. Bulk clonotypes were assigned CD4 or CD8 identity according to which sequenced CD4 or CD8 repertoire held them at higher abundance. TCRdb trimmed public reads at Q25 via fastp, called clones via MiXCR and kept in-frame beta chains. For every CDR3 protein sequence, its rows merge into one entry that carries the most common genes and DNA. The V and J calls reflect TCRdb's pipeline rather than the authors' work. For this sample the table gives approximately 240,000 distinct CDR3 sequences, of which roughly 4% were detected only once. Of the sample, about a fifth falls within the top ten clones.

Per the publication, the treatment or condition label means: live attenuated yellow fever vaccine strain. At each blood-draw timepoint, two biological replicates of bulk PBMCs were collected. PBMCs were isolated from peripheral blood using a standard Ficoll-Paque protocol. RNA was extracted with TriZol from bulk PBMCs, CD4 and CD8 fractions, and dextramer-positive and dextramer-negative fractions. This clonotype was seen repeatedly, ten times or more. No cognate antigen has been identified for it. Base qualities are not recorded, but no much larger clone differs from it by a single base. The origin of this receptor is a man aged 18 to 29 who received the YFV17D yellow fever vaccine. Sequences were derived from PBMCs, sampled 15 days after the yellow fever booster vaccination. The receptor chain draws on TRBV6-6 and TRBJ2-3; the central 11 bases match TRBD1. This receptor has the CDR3 CASSYSIGTGGDRGSTDTQYF. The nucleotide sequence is TGTGCCAGCAGTTACTCGATTGGGACAGGGGGGGATAGAGGAAGCACAGATACGCAGTATTTT.